What follows is one T cell receptor (beta chain) and its context. Its antigen is unidentified. The data belong to a study of somatic mutations in cytotoxic T cells in rheumatoid arthritis. About the study: Patients gave 30 ml EDTA peripheral blood immediately after diagnosis, prior to starting treatment. Some V beta antibody-stained T-cell populations were flow-sorted at nearly 100% purity, including V beta1+ cells sequenced for TCRB.

Researchers isolated CD4+ and CD8+ cells by positive magnetic bead selection and then checked their purity by flow cytometry. V was clipped by 6 bases and J by 4 bases, with 16 bases between them. The CDR3 loop spans 15 amino acids. TCRdb's table, derived via immunoSEQ multiplex PCR, lists solely in-frame clones and lacks some. Here the sample spans about 18,000 clones, more than 70% being singletons. Study-wide points: The clonality of CD8+ T cells was not significantly different between rheumatoid arthritis patients and age-matched healthy controls.

The receptor was isolated from an adult with rheumatoid arthritis. The chain joins TRBV23-1 to TRBJ2-1; D is perhaps TRBD2 (6 bases). TRBV23-1 is an ORF for which the function is uncertain. The sample comprised CD8+ T cells sorted from blood. CDR3 sequence: CASSRSPGDYNEQFF. CDR3 in DNA: TGCGCCAGCAGCCGGTCCCCGGGAGATTACAATGAGCAGTTCTTC.